These T cell receptor beta chains were read from a single sample in a study of post-analysis software for immune sequencing data. TCRdb fed the PCR reads into MiXCR, producing one record per CDR3 protein. This sample yields over 700,000 distinct CDR3 sequences, of which just under 30% are seen a single time; roughly 0.53% belongs to the top ten. The material sequenced was blood. The receptor set was obtained from a girl under 18 with multiple sclerosis. Both conserved end residues are part of each CDR3. The D gene is left open where the match is weak. A clone size is listed for some rows: how often the clone was seen (once, few, many), or a class if it is expanded.

j_gene	d_gene	v_gene	len	abundance	CDR3aa	CDR3nt
TRBJ1-5	NA	TRBV20-1	17	few	CSASRPGSLGSNQPQHF	TGCAGTGCTAGTAGGCCAGGGAGTCTGGGAAGCAATCAGCCCCAGCATTTT
TRBJ1-2	TRBD1	TRBV29-1	14	NA	CSVESGGRDQGYTF	TGCAGCGTTGAGTCAGGGGGGCGTGATCAAGGCTACACCTTC
TRBJ2-7	TRBD2	TRBV20-1	16	NA	CSARDLLAGAPYEQYF	TGCAGTGCTAGAGACCTGCTAGCGGGAGCCCCCTACGAGCAGTACTTC
TRBJ2-4	TRBD2	TRBV10-2	15	NA	CASATGTSDKNIQYF	TGCGCCAGTGCGACGGGGACTAGCGACAAAAACATTCAGTACTTC
TRBJ2-7	NA	TRBV7-6	16	few	CASSRPTGGVSYEQYF	TGTGCCAGCAGCAGGCCCACAGGGGGGGTCTCCTACGAGCAGTACTTC
TRBJ2-3	TRBD1	TRBV5-1	14	few	CASSRDRGLDTQYF	TGCGCCAGCAGCCGAGACAGGGGGCTGGATACGCAGTATTTT
TRBJ2-1	TRBD2	TRBV20-1	13	few	CSAGGRVLNEQFF	TGCAGTGCGGGGGGGAGGGTCCTCAATGAGCAGTTCTTC
TRBJ2-7	TRBD1	TRBV20-1	14	NA	CSARDGTGAGEQYF	TGCAGTGCTAGAGATGGGACAGGGGCGGGCGAGCAGTACTTC
TRBJ2-2	TRBD1	TRBV12-3/TRBV12-4	14	few	CASSQGVNTGELFF	TGTGCCAGCAGTCAGGGGGTGAACACCGGGGAGCTGTTTTTT
TRBJ1-5	NA	TRBV20-1	14	NA	CSAPASSGNHPQHF	TGCAGTGCCCCCGCTTCGAGCGGCAATCACCCCCAGCATTTT
TRBJ2-4	NA	TRBV20-1	13	few	CSARLPGGNIQYF	TGCAGTGCTAGACTCCCTGGGGGAAACATTCAGTACTTC
TRBJ2-1	TRBD2	TRBV5-1	16	NA	CASSSSGGSSYNEQFF	TGCGCCAGCAGCTCCTCTGGCGGGAGCTCCTACAATGAGCAGTTCTTC
TRBJ1-6	NA	TRBV4-2	13	few	CASKWQGPTPPHF	TGTGCCAGCAAGTGGCAGGGCCCTACGCCCCCCCACTTT
TRBJ2-5	NA	TRBV2	12	NA	CASTLGIETQYF	TGTGCCAGCACCCTGGGGATCGAGACCCAGTACTTC
TRBJ2-3	TRBD2	TRBV7-2	17	NA	CASSYGSSGSSLDTQYF	TGTGCCAGCAGCTATGGATCTAGCGGGAGTTCCTTAGATACGCAGTATTTT
TRBJ2-5	NA	TRBV28	13	few	CASTDGARQTQYF	TGTGCCAGCACCGACGGGGCACGACAGACCCAGTACTTC
TRBJ2-7	NA	TRBV28	18	NA	CASSLRVLSGSLSYEQYF	TGTGCCAGCAGTTTAAGGGTGTTGAGTGGGTCCCTGAGCTACGAGCAGTACTTC
TRBJ2-7	NA	TRBV4-3	14	many	CASSQDSRDYEQYF	TGCGCCAGCAGCCAAGATTCCAGGGACTACGAGCAGTACTTC
TRBJ1-2	NA	TRBV20-1	14	NA	CSALAGTPVSGYTF	TGCAGTGCTTTAGCCGGGACTCCAGTCTCTGGCTACACCTTC
TRBJ2-3	NA	TRBV11-2	15	NA	CASSLESYGTDTQYF	TGTGCCAGCAGCTTAGAGAGTTATGGGACAGATACGCAGTATTTT
TRBJ1-4	NA	TRBV2	15	NA	CASSEAGGRKEKLFF	TGTGCCAGCAGTGAGGCGGGCGGGCGGAAAGAAAAACTGTTTTTT
TRBJ2-1	TRBD2	TRBV5-1	15	few	CASSELAGGGREQFF	TGCGCCAGCAGTGAACTAGCGGGAGGGGGTAGGGAGCAGTTCTTC
TRBJ1-4	NA	TRBV4-3	17	NA	CASSQALNSGSNEKLFF	TGCGCCAGCAGCCAAGCCCTCAATTCAGGGTCTAATGAAAAACTGTTTTTT
TRBJ2-4	TRBD1	TRBV28	16	NA	CASSITGESGKNIQYF	TGTGCCAGCAGCATTACAGGGGAAAGTGGCAAAAACATTCAGTACTTC
TRBJ1-2	TRBD1	TRBV7-2	14	few	CASSLGTGKYGYTF	TGTGCCAGCAGCTTAGGGACAGGGAAGTATGGCTACACCTTC
TRBJ2-7	NA	TRBV20-1	15	NA	CSARQRGPWSYEQYF	TGCAGTGCTAGGCAACGAGGGCCCTGGTCCTACGAGCAGTACTTC
TRBJ1-2	TRBD1	TRBV7-8	15	NA	CVGGTGSPANYGYTF	TGTGTCGGGGGGACAGGGTCCCCCGCTAACTATGGCTACACCTTC
TRBJ1-5	NA	TRBV20-1	17	NA	CSARGLSRGGPNQPQHF	TGCAGTGCTAGAGGCCTTTCGAGGGGGGGACCCAATCAGCCCCAGCATTTT
TRBJ1-2	NA	TRBV9	11	NA	CASSAPEGYTF	TGTGCCAGCAGCGCCCCGGAAGGCTACACCTTC
TRBJ2-7	TRBD1	TRBV20-1	14	NA	CSARRTGRTYEQYF	TGCAGTGCTAGGCGGACAGGGAGAACCTACGAGCAGTACTTC
TRBJ1-5	NA	TRBV6-2/TRBV6-3	16	NA	CASSYASLWGNQPQHF	TGTGCCAGCAGTTACGCCAGTCTCTGGGGTAATCAGCCCCAGCATTTT
TRBJ2-5	TRBD2	TRBV29-1	14	NA	CSVAGRAFRETQYF	TGCAGCGTTGCCGGGAGGGCCTTCCGGGAGACCCAGTACTTC
TRBJ1-1	TRBD1	TRBV20-1	16	NA	CSAPSGTGARDTEAFF	TGCAGTGCTCCTAGCGGGACAGGGGCTCGGGACACTGAAGCTTTCTTT
TRBJ1-6	NA	TRBV4-3	13	NA	CASSQDSVSPLHF	TGCGCCAGCAGCCAAGATTCAGTTTCACCCCTCCACTTT
TRBJ1-4	TRBD1	TRBV4-2	14	few	CASSPQGAHEKLFF	TGTGCCAGCAGCCCCCAGGGGGCCCATGAAAAACTGTTTTTT
TRBJ2-4	NA	TRBV10-3	14	few	CAISGDHVVGEQYF	TGTGCCATCAGTGGAGACCACGTTGTGGGTGAGCAGTACTTC